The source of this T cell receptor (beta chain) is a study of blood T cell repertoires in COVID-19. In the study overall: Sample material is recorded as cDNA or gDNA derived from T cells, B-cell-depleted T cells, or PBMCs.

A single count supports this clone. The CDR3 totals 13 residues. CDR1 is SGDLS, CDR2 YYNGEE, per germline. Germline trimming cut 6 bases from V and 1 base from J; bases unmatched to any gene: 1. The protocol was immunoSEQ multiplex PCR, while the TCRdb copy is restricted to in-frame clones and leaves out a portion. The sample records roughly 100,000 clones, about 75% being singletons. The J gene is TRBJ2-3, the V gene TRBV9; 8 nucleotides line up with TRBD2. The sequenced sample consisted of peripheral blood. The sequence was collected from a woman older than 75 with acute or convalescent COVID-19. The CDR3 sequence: CASNSGGTDTQYF. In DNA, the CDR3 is TGTGCCAGCAATAGCGGGGGCACAGATACGCAGTATTTT.